The 21 T cell receptor beta chains reported below all come from one sample, sequenced in a study of T cell responses to AZD1222 COVID-19 vaccine. Sequencing used immunoSEQ multiplex PCR; TCRdb keeps in-frame clones, though not all of them. The top ten hold roughly 1.2% of the sample, which has about 150,000 clones, around 94% seen once. This material consisted of peripheral blood, taken on day 0 of AZD1222 vaccination. Source of these receptors: an adult in good health.

The V gene is TRBV19, the J gene TRBJ1-2, with a tentative D call TRBD1 (5 bases). Germline CDR1 LNHDA, CDR2 SQIVND (reference sequence). CDR3 length equals 12 residues. Trimming cost V 8 bases and J 8 bases, with 15 bases left between them. The CDR3 sequence: CASGRPGGGYTF. CDR3 sequence (DNA): TGTGCCAGTGGCAGACCCGGGGGAGGCTACACCTTC.

The sample holds a few counts of this clone. The chain is built from TRBV29-1 and TRBJ1-1; a possible D gene is TRBD1 (6 bases). This CDR3 comprises 14 residues. Germline CDR1 and CDR2: SQVTM and ANQGSEA. Trimming cost V 0 bases and J 5 bases, with 13 bases left between them. The CDR3 region is CSVEDRYRATEAFF. Written as DNA, the CDR3 is TGCAGCGTTGAAGATCGTTACAGGGCGACTGAAGCTTTCTTT. The full variable domain, rest sourced from reference TRBV29-1 and TRBJ1-1, is SAVISQKPSRDICQRGTSLTIQCQVDSQVTMMFWYRQQPGQSLTLIATANQGSEATYESGFVIDKFPISRPNLTFSTLTVSNMSPEDSSIYLCSVEDRYRATEAFFGQGTRLTVV.

The chain has TRBV5-1 and TRBJ1-4, with D possibly TRBD1 on 6 matching bases. Germline V gene sequence: CDR1 SGHRS, CDR2 YFSETQ. There are 14 residues in the CDR3. V lost 7 bases and J 0 bases, leaving 10 bases between the germline ends. The CDR3 region is CASRGQPTNEKLFF. The CDR3 bases are TGCGCCAGCCGGGGACAACCAACTAATGAAAAACTGTTTTTT.

V and J are TRBV30 and TRBJ2-1; D may be TRBD2 (5 bases). V was cut by 2 bases and J by 6 bases, with 8 bases left in between. In germline, CDR1 is GTSNPN, CDR2 SVGIG (reference sequence). The CDR3 runs to 12 residues. In nucleotides, the CDR3 is TGTGCCTGGAGTACGGGGTTCAATGAGCAGTTCTTC. It specifies CAWSTGFNEQFF.

The genes are TRBV3-1 (or the pseudogene TRBV3-2) and TRBJ2-3; D gene uncertain. This CDR3 has 12 amino acids. V lost 3 bases and J 7 bases, leaving 8 bases between the germline ends. The germline gives CDR1 LGHDT, CDR2 YNNKEL (reference sequence). The CDR3 DNA reads TGTGCCAGCAGCCATTCTGAGAATACGCAGTATTTT. Translation: CASSHSENTQYF.

This clone was seen once. The V and J genes are TRBV14 and TRBJ1-2, with 8 bases lining up with TRBD1. The trim removed 1 base at V and 1 base at J, leaving 5 bases unmatched. The CDR3 sequence is 16 residues long. The germline CDR1 and CDR2 sequences are SGHDN and FVKESK. CDR3 sequence (DNA): TGTGCCAGCAGCCAAGCCCGGGACAGGCGTAACTATGGCTACACCTTC. It codes for CASSQARDRRNYGYTF.

J is TRBJ2-2 and V is TRBV5-1, with 12 bases lining up with TRBD2. The V gene's germline CDR1 is SGHRS and CDR2 YFSETQ. After removal of 0 bases from V and 6 bases from J, the junction contained 6 bases not matched to a gene. The CDR3 loop spans 17 amino acids. The CDR3 nucleotides are TGCGCCAGCAGCTTGGCCAGGCTAGCGGGAGGGTCCGGGGAGCTGTTTTTT. It is translated as CASSLARLAGGSGELFF.

The rearrangement links TRBV5-4 to TRBJ1-5; D might be TRBD1 (6 bases). In germline, CDR1 is SGHNT, CDR2 YYREEE (reference sequence). The CDR3 totals 14 residues. Trimming pared 5 bases from V and 1 base from J, leaving 10 bases between. The CDR3 sequence is CASSFRGSNQPQHF. CDR3 DNA: TGTGCCAGCAGTTTCAGGGGAAGCAATCAGCCCCAGCATTTT.

V usage is TRBV27 and J usage is TRBJ2-7; D gene unclear. Germline assignment: CDR1 MNHEY and CDR2 SMNVEV (reference sequence). V shed 2 bases and J shed 3 bases, with 8 bases lying between them. This CDR3 comprises 13 residues. CDR3 protein: CASSLGLGYEQYV. CDR3 DNA: TGTGCCAGCAGTTTAGGGCTTGGCTACGAGCAGTACGTC.

V usage is TRBV30 and J usage is TRBJ2-1; D not resolved. The germline V and J ends were trimmed by 2 bases and 9 bases, with 14 bases remaining between them. This CDR3 contains 13 residues. In germline, CDR1 is GTSNPN, CDR2 SVGIG (reference sequence). The CDR3 nucleotides read TGTGCCTGGAGTTTCGGGCTCGCAGGTGAGCAGTTCTTC. Translation gives CAWSFGLAGEQFF.

The V call is TRBV5-1, the J call TRBJ1-4; no firm D call. The CDR3 has 13 amino acids. V was shortened by 2 bases and J by 15 bases, with 17 bases between the two germline ends. Per the germline V gene, CDR1 is SGHRS and CDR2 is YFSETQ. The CDR3 nucleotides are TGCGCCAGCAGCTTCTCTCCGGGCCAAACCTTGTTTTTT. It encodes CASSFSPGQTLFF. Full variable domain (missing parts from reference TRBV5-1 and TRBJ1-4): KAGVTQTPRYLIKTRGQQVTLSCSPISGHRSVSWYQQTPGQGLQFLFEYFSETQRNKGNFPGRFSGRQFSNSRSEMNVSTLELGDSALYLCASSFSPGQTLFFGSGTQLSVL.

The gene calls are TRBV10-3 and TRBJ1-6, with 10 bases lining up with TRBD1. Germline V gene data show CDR1 as ENHRY and CDR2 as SYGVKD. The CDR3 runs to 13 residues. V was pared by 10 bases and J by 11 bases, with 8 bases of the junction left unmatched. CDR3 in amino acids: CATHRDRGPPLHF. DNA for the CDR3: TGTGCCACACATAGGGACAGGGGTCCACCCCTCCACTTT.

This clone occurred once. The rearrangement joins TRBV5-4 to TRBJ2-3; D not resolved. Germline CDR1 is SGHNT and CDR2 is YYREEE (reference sequence). The CDR3 covers 13 residues. The V end was cut by 4 bases, the J end by 9 bases, with 15 bases between. The chain's CDR3 is CASSLPQRTTQYF. DNA for the CDR3: TGTGCCAGCAGCCTCCCTCAACGGACCACGCAGTATTTT.

The chain links TRBV2 to TRBJ1-1; D unresolved. Germline CDR1 is SNHLY and CDR2 is FYNNEI. Trimming shortened V by 4 bases and J by 0 bases, and 6 bases separated the two germline ends. The CDR3 extends over 13 amino acids. The CDR3 DNA follows: TGTGCCAGCAGTGTTTTCTTGAACACTGAAGCTTTCTTT. Its translation: CASSVFLNTEAFF.

J is TRBJ1-2 and V is TRBV28, with 7 bases matching TRBD1. This CDR3 comprises 14 residues. Germline V gene sequence: CDR1 MDHEN, CDR2 SYDVKM. Trimming cost V 6 bases and J 0 bases; bases outside gene matches: 4. CDR3 nucleotides: TGTGCCAGCAGACAAGGGGGCTCTAACTATGGCTACACCTTC. Translation: CASRQGGSNYGYTF.

The gene calls are TRBV24-1 and TRBJ1-2; D is unclear. This CDR3 contains 17 residues. Germline CDR1 is KGHDR and CDR2 is SFDVKD. Trimming took off 3 bases at V and 4 bases at J, with 20 bases between the two ends. CDR3 amino acids: CATSDPRPLQLGYGYTF. The CDR3 DNA follows: TGTGCCACCAGTGATCCCCGCCCGCTACAGTTAGGCTATGGCTACACCTTC.

In regard to this clone: One end of the junction fails to match germline, which may point to a read error. The V and J genes are TRBV28 and TRBJ1-3; D might be TRBD1 (5 bases). Germline V gene lookup returns CDR1 MDHEN and CDR2 SYDVKM. CDR3 size: 16 residues. The DNA for the CDR3 is TGTGCCAGCAGGTTATGGGGGGACCCCGGGGGAAACACCATATATTTT. As protein: CASRLWGDPGGNTIYF.

CDR3 DNA sequence: TGTGCCAGTAGTTCGGGACAGGGGTACGAGCAGTACGTC. It codes for CASSSGQGYEQYV. V gene TRBV19 combines with J gene TRBJ2-7, with TRBD1 matching 10 bases. J lost 4 bases, V lost 5 bases, and 2 bases had no gene match. Germline V CDR1 and CDR2: LNHDA, SQIVND (reference sequence). This CDR3 contains 13 residues.

This clone has just one count. The CDR3 sequence: CASSIPTGEGVTEAFF. CDR3 nucleotides: TGTGCCAGCAGCATCCCAACTGGGGAAGGGGTTACTGAAGCTTTCTTT. V and J are TRBV21-1 and TRBJ1-1; the listed D gene, TRBD1, was not tested against the DNA. TRBV21-1 is a known pseudogene. The length of the CDR3 is 16 residues.

The gene calls are TRBV5-6 and TRBJ2-1; 15 bases match TRBD2. Germline V gene lookup returns CDR1 SGHDT and CDR2 YYEEEE. This CDR3 spans 17 amino acids. V was clipped by 3 bases and J by 5 bases; unmatched bases: 6. The CDR3 bases are TGTGCCAGCAGCTATTGGACTAGCGGGAGGGCAAACAATGAGCAGTTCTTC. Protein sequence: CASSYWTSGRANNEQFF.

The CDR3 DNA reads TGTGCTAGTGGTTTGGCGGACGCACTATTAGGGCCCCAGCATTTT. Protein sequence: CASGLADALLGPQHF. The chain employs TRBV12-5 and TRBJ1-5; D gene unclear. CDR1 LGHNT and CDR2 FRNRAP come from the germline V gene. The CDR3 has 15 residues. V was clipped by 1 base and J by 9 bases, with 16 bases between them.